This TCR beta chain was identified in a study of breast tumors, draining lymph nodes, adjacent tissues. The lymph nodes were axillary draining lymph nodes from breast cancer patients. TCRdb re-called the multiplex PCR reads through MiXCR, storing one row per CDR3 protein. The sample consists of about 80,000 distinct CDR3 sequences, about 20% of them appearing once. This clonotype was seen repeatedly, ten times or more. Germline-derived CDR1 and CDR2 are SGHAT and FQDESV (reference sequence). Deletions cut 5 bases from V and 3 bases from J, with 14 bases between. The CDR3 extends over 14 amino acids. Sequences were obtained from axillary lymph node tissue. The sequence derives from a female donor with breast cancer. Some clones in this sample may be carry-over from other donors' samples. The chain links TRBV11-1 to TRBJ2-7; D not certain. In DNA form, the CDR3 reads TGTGCCAGCAGCCTGTCCGGACGGATCTACGAGCAGTACTTC. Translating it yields CASSLSGRIYEQYF.